This entry lists 13 T cell receptor beta chains sequenced from one sample in a study of T cell responses to AZD1222 COVID-19 vaccine. Sequencing used immunoSEQ multiplex PCR; TCRdb keeps in-frame clones, though not all of them. The sample includes 100,000 to 150,000 clones, 75% to 95% of them seen just once. Specimen: peripheral blood, collected 28 days after the second AZD1222 dose. The source of these receptors is an adult who received the AZD1222 COVID-19 vaccine.

The table lists this clone with a count of one. The chain combines TRBV3-1 (or the pseudogene TRBV3-2) with TRBJ2-5; 7 bases line up with TRBD1. Per germline, CDR1 LGHDT and CDR2 YNNKEL (reference sequence). CDR3 length equals 14 residues. J was trimmed by 5 bases and V by 2 bases; bases with no gene match: 5. The CDR3 region has the DNA TGTGCCAGCAGCCAAAGGGGGACAGCCGAGACCCAGTACTTC. Residues: CASSQRGTAETQYF.

This chain connects TRBV3-1 (or the pseudogene TRBV3-2) to TRBJ1-1; no definite D call. The CDR3 loop spans 14 amino acids. CDR1 and CDR2 (germline): LGHDT, YNNKEL (reference sequence). Trimming shortened V by 0 bases and J by 6 bases, and 11 bases separated the two germline ends. The CDR3 nucleotides are TGTGCCAGCAGCCAAGAGATTCGACACCCTGAAGCTTTCTTT. As protein: CASSQEIRHPEAFF.

V is TRBV6-6 and J is TRBJ1-4; weak D call: TRBD1 (5 bases). This CDR3 has 15 amino acids. Trimming cost V 2 bases and J 5 bases, with 12 bases left between them. CDR1 is MNHNY, CDR2 SVGAGI, per germline (reference sequence). CDR3 coding DNA: TGTGCCAGCAGTTACAATGGGGGACCGAATGAAAAACTGTTTTTT. It yields the protein CASSYNGGPNEKLFF.

The V call is TRBV6-5, the J call TRBJ2-7; 7 nucleotides agree with TRBD1. This CDR3 has 13 amino acids. The germline CDR1 and CDR2 sequences are MNHEY and SVGAGI. V was clipped by 6 bases and J by 0 bases; unmatched bases: 2. The CDR3 spells CASRQGLSYEQYF. CDR3 sequence (DNA): TGTGCCAGCAGACAGGGGCTCTCCTACGAGCAGTACTTC.

In nucleotides, the CDR3 is TGCGCCAGCAGTGAGGCGGCAAGGGACACTGAAGCTTTCTTT. This sequence encodes CASSEAARDTEAFF. The gene calls are TRBV10-1 and TRBJ1-1; D is unresolved. CDR3 length equals 14 residues. Germline V lookup: CDR1 WNHNN, CDR2 SYGVQD (reference sequence). V lost 2 bases, J lost 3 bases, and 10 bases lay in between.

The CDR3 nucleotides read TGTGCCAGCAGCTTAACGCCTTTGGGGACAGGGGATAATTCACCCCTCCACTTT. The encoded protein is CASSLTPLGTGDNSPLHF. The V and J genes are TRBV11-2 and TRBJ1-6; 10 bases map to TRBD1. In germline, CDR1 is SGHAT, CDR2 FQNNGV. This CDR3 region has 18 residues. Germline trimming cut 2 bases from V and 5 bases from J; bases unmatched to any gene: 9.

The chain recombines TRBV27 with TRBJ2-5; D not certain. Per the germline V gene, CDR1 is MNHEY and CDR2 is SMNVEV (reference sequence). V lost 9 bases and J lost 5, with 22 bases in between. The CDR3 spans 15 residues. CDR3 DNA: TGTGCCAGTAAGCCTTGGTCGGGTAGTGGGGAGACCCAGTACTTC. This translates into CASKPWSGSGETQYF.

This chain joins TRBV7-2 and TRBJ1-5; D is undetermined. The length of the CDR3 is 15 residues. V lost 7 bases and J 0 bases, leaving 13 bases between the germline ends. Per germline, CDR1 SGHTA and CDR2 FQGNSA. The DNA for the CDR3 is TGTGCCAGCACCCCTTCCGGATATAGCAATCAGCCCCAGCATTTT. Translation: CASTPSGYSNQPQHF. The full variable domain, with the rest looked up from reference TRBV7-2 and TRBJ1-5, is GAGVSQSPSNKVTEKGKDVELRCDPISGHTALYWYRQSLGQGLEFLIYFQGNSAPDKSGLPSDRFSAERTGGSVSTLTIQRTQQEDSAVYLCASTPSGYSNQPQHFGDGTRLSIL.

The rearrangement uses TRBV6-2 or TRBV6-3 and TRBJ2-7, with D perhaps matching TRBD2 (7 bases). Germline V gives CDR1 MNHEY, CDR2 SVGEGT. This CDR3 is built from 14 residues. The V gene lost 6 bases and the J gene lost 5 bases, with 17 bases spanning the gap. This chain's CDR3 is CASSKGGGAHEQYV. The CDR3 DNA follows: TGTGCCAGCAGCAAAGGGGGGGGCGCCCACGAGCAGTACGTC.

Concerning this clone: Additional DNA sequences in this sample encode the identical CDR3. This rearrangement joins TRBV18 to TRBJ1-5, with 7 bases matching TRBD1. The V and J ends lost 1 base and 4 bases, in that order; junction bases with no gene match: 1. Germline-derived CDR1 and CDR2 are KGHSH and LQKENI. The CDR3 is made up of 14 amino acids. The DNA for the CDR3 is TGTGCCAGCTCACCACGACAGGGAAATCAGCCCCAGCATTTT. As protein: CASSPRQGNQPQHF.

CDR3 DNA sequence: TGTGCCAGCAGCTTAGCGCAGACCCAGAACACCGGGGAGCTGTTTTTT. This sequence encodes CASSLAQTQNTGELFF. The V and J genes are TRBV7-8 and TRBJ2-2, with D uncertain. V was trimmed by 0 bases and J by 1 base, leaving 9 bases between them. This CDR3 is 16 amino acids long. CDR1 and CDR2 from the germline V gene are SGHVS and FQNEAQ. Full variable domain (outside the CDR3, taken from reference TRBV7-8 and TRBJ2-2): GAGVSQSPRYKVAKRGQDVALRCDPISGHVSLFWYQQALGQGPEFLTYFQNEAQLDKSGLPSDRFFAERPEGSVSTLKIQRTQQEDSAVYLCASSLAQTQNTGELFFGEGSRLTVL.

The V gene is TRBV3-1 (or the pseudogene TRBV3-2), the J gene TRBJ2-7; TRBD1 is a possible D gene (6 bases). Trimming took 1 base from V and 3 from J, leaving 16 bases between them. This CDR3 region has 16 residues. From germline, CDR1 is LGHDT and CDR2 YNNKEL (reference sequence). The CDR3 sequence is CASSQASGTYHYEQYF. The CDR3 DNA is TGTGCCAGCAGCCAAGCCTCCGGGACATATCACTACGAGCAGTACTTC.

The CDR3 spells CASSLGRGYTF. The CDR3 DNA follows: TGTGCCAGCAGTTTAGGGCGGGGCTACACCTTC. The V call is TRBV12-3 or TRBV12-4, the J call TRBJ1-2; D is uncertain. The V end was cut by 1 base, the J end by 8 bases, with 5 bases between. This CDR3 is 11 amino acids long.